A single sample gave rise to the 2 T cell receptor beta chains below, sequenced in a study of blood T cell repertoires in COVID-19. This table comes from immunoSEQ multiplex PCR, and its TCRdb copy is limited to in-frame clones, with some not included. The sample lists hundreds of thousands of clones, 75% to 85% occurring once. The material sequenced was peripheral blood. The receptors stem from a woman over 75 with COVID-19, enrolled during active disease.

This clone appeared a single time. This chain links TRBV5-1 with TRBJ2-5; TRBD2 is a possible D gene (6 bases). Germline V gene lookup returns CDR1 SGHRS and CDR2 YFSETQ. CDR3 size: 15 residues. The V end was cut by 4 bases, the J end by 4 bases, with 17 bases between. CDR3 sequence reads: CASSPQEPGGETQYF. The DNA for the CDR3 is TGCGCCAGCAGCCCGCAAGAGCCCGGGGGAGAGACCCAGTACTTC.

The chain carries TRBV5-4 and TRBJ2-2, with 15 bases aligning to TRBD2. The CDR3 length is 16 residues. Germline V gene sequence: CDR1 SGHNT, CDR2 YYREEE (reference sequence). The ends lost 3 bases at V and 7 bases at J; junction bases unmatched: 4. The DNA of the CDR3 is TGTGCCAGCAGCTCTGGGACTAGCGGGGGGTACGGGGAGCTGTTTTTT. Protein product: CASSSGTSGGYGELFF.